What follows are 17 T cell receptor beta chains derived from one specimen sequenced in a study of PD-L1 blockade in urothelial cancer. Measured with immunoSEQ multiplex PCR; TCRdb has only the in-frame clones, and not every one. The table includes under 100,000 clones, roughly 80% detected once. Sequences were derived from PBMCs, sampled around atezolizumab (anti-PD-L1) treatment. These receptors were collected from a man aged 65-85 years with urothelial cancer.

The CDR3 bases are TGTGCCAGCAGGAGGAACACTGAAGCTTTCTTT. It is translated as CASRRNTEAFF. V and J are TRBV6-5 and TRBJ1-1, with D unclear. Germline CDR1 and CDR2: MNHEY and SVGAGI. V lost 6 bases, J lost 1 base, and 3 bases lay in between. The CDR3 loop spans 11 amino acids.

This chain links TRBV18 with TRBJ2-3; 11 positions agree with TRBD1. In germline, CDR1 is KGHSH, CDR2 LQKENI. The V segment lost 3 bases and the J segment 4 bases; nucleotides outside the gene matches: 0. The CDR3 runs to 14 residues. The CDR3 spells CASSPGQGADTQYF. The DNA of the CDR3 is TGTGCCAGCTCACCGGGACAGGGGGCAGATACGCAGTATTTT.

This clone was observed a few times. The chain has TRBV19 and TRBJ2-5, with TRBD2 matching over 9 bases. CDR3 length equals 17 residues. Germline CDR1 is LNHDA and CDR2 is SQIVND (reference sequence). J gave up 3 bases and V 0 bases, and 8 bases lay outside the gene matches. For the CDR3, the DNA is TGTGCCAGTAGTATAGAAGGCGGGAGGGCCACTGAAGAGACCCAGTACTTC. Its protein is CASSIEGGRATEETQYF.

CDR3 sequence: CASSIRDRGFQRSGNTIYF. CDR3 in DNA: TGTGCCAGTAGTATTAGGGACAGGGGTTTTCAACGCTCTGGAAACACCATATATTTT. The rearrangement joins TRBV19 to TRBJ1-3, with 10 bases that match TRBD1. The germline CDR1 and CDR2 sequences are LNHDA and SQIVND (reference sequence). J gave up 0 bases and V 3 bases, and 11 bases lay outside the gene matches. The CDR3 loop spans 19 amino acids.

V is TRBV18 and J is TRBJ2-7, with 9 positions matching TRBD1. Germline V gives CDR1 KGHSH, CDR2 LQKENI. The V segment lost 3 bases and the J segment 4 bases; nucleotides outside the gene matches: 10. The CDR3 consists of 16 residues. DNA for the CDR3: TGTGCCAGCTCACCGACACGAGGGACAGGGAGATACGAGCAGTACTTC. Its translation: CASSPTRGTGRYEQYF.

CDR3 sequence: CASSWTSGAGDTQYF. CDR3 DNA sequence: TGTGCCAGCAGTTGGACTAGCGGGGCCGGGGATACGCAGTATTTT. The V call is TRBV2, the J call TRBJ2-3; 12 nucleotides align to TRBD2. CDR3 length equals 15 residues. The germline V gene encodes CDR1 SNHLY and CDR2 FYNNEI. Losses at the gene ends were 5 bases for V and 6 bases for J; bases not matched to a gene: 6.

The chain joins TRBV4-3 to TRBJ2-1, with 9 bases fitting TRBD1. The CDR3 totals 16 residues. V shed 1 base and J 3 bases; nucleotides not matched to a gene: 4. From germline, CDR1 is LGHNA and CDR2 YSLEER. CDR3 coding DNA: TGCGCCAGCAGCCAAGGGACAGGGGTCGACTACAATGAGCAGTTCTTC. This translates into CASSQGTGVDYNEQFF.

This clone was picked up one time. The rearrangement joins TRBV7-3 to TRBJ2-2; 14 bases agree with TRBD2. In germline, CDR1 is SGHTA, CDR2 FQGTGA. V dropped 6 bases and J dropped 0; count of bases not matched to a gene: 3. The CDR3 loop spans 17 amino acids. DNA for the CDR3: TGTGCCAGCAGGACTAGCGGGGGGGCCGCGAACACCGGGGAGCTGTTTTTT. The encoded protein is CASRTSGGAANTGELFF.

The gene calls are TRBV7-9 and TRBJ1-1; TRBD1 aligns across 9 bases. With V trimmed by 3 bases and J by 5 bases, 4 bases remained unmatched. From germline, CDR1 is SEHNR and CDR2 FQNEAQ (reference sequence). The length of the CDR3 is 14 residues. Here the CDR3 reads CASSFGQGSTEAFF. The CDR3 DNA follows: TGTGCCAGCAGCTTCGGACAGGGGAGTACTGAAGCTTTCTTT. Based on the CDR3 plus reference TRBV7-9 and TRBJ1-1, the full variable domain is DTGVSQNPRHKITKRGQNVTFRCDPISEHNRLYWYRQTLGQGPEFLTYFQNEAQLEKSRLLSDRFSAERPKGSFSTLEIQRTEQGDSAMYLCASSFGQGSTEAFFGQGTRLTVV.

This CDR3 reads CASSFSGHVPGELFF. The CDR3 DNA reads TGTGCCAGCAGTTTTTCGGGACACGTTCCGGGGGAGCTGTTTTTT. The chain recombines TRBV28 with TRBJ2-2, with a possible D match to TRBD1 (6 bases). Germline V CDR1 and CDR2: MDHEN, SYDVKM. Trimming took off 3 bases at V and 8 bases at J, with 16 bases between the two ends. The CDR3 extends over 15 amino acids.

The chain couples TRBV7-2 to TRBJ2-5, with D tentatively TRBD1 (7 bases). Trimming took off 5 bases at V and 5 bases at J, with 18 bases between the two ends. The CDR3 length is 15 residues. Germline V gene lookup returns CDR1 SGHTA and CDR2 FQGNSA. The CDR3 bases are TGTGCCAGCAGCCGAGGTGGAGGGGGCGTGGAGACCCAGTACTTC. This translates into CASSRGGGGVETQYF.

This clone turned up a few times. The chain combines TRBV7-8 with TRBJ1-5; 8 positions match TRBD1. This CDR3 spans 13 amino acids. Germline loops: CDR1 SGHVS, CDR2 FQNEAQ. The J segment lost 7 bases and the V segment lost 6 bases, leaving 5 bases of the junction unmatched. The CDR3 nucleotides are TGTGCCAGCAGTACACAGGGGGAGCAGCCCCAGCATTTT. Residues: CASSTQGEQPQHF.

This clone was seen a few times. V gene TRBV5-6 combines with J gene TRBJ2-5, with D possibly matching TRBD2 (6 bases). CDR3 length: 15 residues. Germline values: CDR1 SGHDT, CDR2 YYEEEE. V was shortened by 2 bases and J by 0 bases, with 11 bases between the two germline ends. The CDR3 reads CASSLVAEYQETQYF. For the CDR3, the DNA is TGTGCCAGCAGCTTAGTAGCGGAGTACCAAGAGACCCAGTACTTC. Supplemented by reference TRBV5-6 and TRBJ2-5, the full variable domain reads DAGVTQSPTHLIKTRGQQVTLRCSPKSGHDTVSWYQQALGQGPQFIFQYYEEEERQRGNFPDRFSGHQFPNYSSELNVNALLLGDSALYLCASSLVAEYQETQYFGPGTRLLVL.

The V and J genes are TRBV19 and TRBJ1-1; D not certain. The CDR3 length is 14 residues. V lost 3 bases and J lost 5, with 13 bases in between. Germline CDR1 is LNHDA and CDR2 is SQIVND (reference sequence). Written as DNA, the CDR3 is TGTGCCAGTAGTATCGGCCACCCGAGGACTGAAGCTTTCTTT. This sequence encodes CASSIGHPRTEAFF.

V and J are TRBV6-5 and TRBJ2-7, with 11 bases lining up with TRBD1. CDR1 is MNHEY and CDR2 is SVGAGI in the germline V gene. The CDR3 is 15 amino acids. The ends lost 7 bases at V and 1 base at J; junction bases unmatched: 6. CDR3 sequence: CASKGQGALSYEQYF. The CDR3 DNA sequence: TGTGCCAGCAAAGGACAGGGGGCATTGTCCTACGAGCAGTACTTC.

V usage is TRBV6-1 and J usage is TRBJ1-2, with TRBD1 identical over 7 bases. Germline assignment: CDR1 MNHNS and CDR2 SASEGT. With V trimmed by 5 bases and J by 4 bases, 10 bases remained unmatched. This CDR3 spans 15 amino acids. This chain's CDR3 is CASSSDTGQIYGYTF. As DNA, the CDR3 is TGTGCCAGCAGTTCTGACACGGGACAGATCTATGGCTACACCTTC.

The CDR3 DNA follows: TGTGCCAGCAGCCAAGAACAGGGGGCCGGAACTGAAGCTTTCTTT. Translating gives CASSQEQGAGTEAFF. The rearrangement links TRBV7-6 to TRBJ1-1; 9 positions match TRBD1. Germline loops: CDR1 SGHVS, CDR2 FNYEAQ. The junction had 9 bases not matched to a gene; V was cut back by 5 bases and J by 5 bases. The length of the CDR3 is 15 residues.